The 9 T cell receptor beta chains below come from one sample, sequenced in a study of blood T cell repertoires in COVID-19. The repertoire was sequenced with immunoSEQ multiplex PCR; TCRdb's copy has only in-frame clones and lacks some. The sample includes fewer than 200,000 clones, roughly 84% of them seen just once. Sequencing was carried out using peripheral blood. Receptors originate from a woman aged 55-69 years with COVID-19, enrolled during active disease.

The gene calls are TRBV6-5 and TRBJ1-2, with TRBD1 matching 7 bases. CDR1 MNHEY and CDR2 SVGAGI come from the germline V gene. Germline trimming cut 6 bases from V and 8 bases from J; bases unmatched to any gene: 9. The CDR3 has 13 residues. The DNA of the CDR3 is TGTGCCAGCAGCCAGGGGACAGTAGGAGGCTACACCTTC. The encoded protein is CASSQGTVGGYTF.

This chain links TRBV24-1 with TRBJ2-1, with 15 bases matching TRBD2. Germline V gene lookup returns CDR1 KGHDR and CDR2 SFDVKD. The CDR3 is 18 residues long. J lost 8 bases, V lost 3 bases, and 10 bases had no gene match. CDR3: CATSDPFRTSGGAYEQFF. The CDR3 nucleotides are TGTGCCACCAGTGATCCCTTTCGGACTAGCGGGGGGGCTTATGAGCAGTTCTTC.

The DNA of the CDR3 is TGTGCCAGCAGTGCTGCCCTCGGACAGGGGGATGAGACCCAGTACTTC. It codes for CASSAALGQGDETQYF. The rearrangement links TRBV6-6 to TRBJ2-5; TRBD1 agrees at 10 bases. From germline, CDR1 is MNHNY and CDR2 SVGAGI (reference sequence). This CDR3 has 16 residues. V was pared by 5 bases and J by 5 bases, with 11 bases of the junction left unmatched.

This chain uses TRBV7-2 with TRBJ2-7, with 12 positions matching TRBD2. CDR1 and CDR2 (germline): SGHTA, FQGNSA. The CDR3 extends over 16 amino acids. Germline trimming cut 5 bases from V and 1 base from J; bases unmatched to any gene: 6. CDR3 sequence (DNA): TGTGCCAGCAGCGCCCCTAGCGGGAGGGTGTCCTACGAGCAGTACTTC. Protein sequence: CASSAPSGRVSYEQYF.

This clone was seen only once. The chain is built from TRBV10-3 and TRBJ2-7; D is unresolved. V shed 4 bases and J shed 1 base, with 11 bases lying between them. There are 14 residues in the CDR3. Per germline, CDR1 ENHRY and CDR2 SYGVKD. The DNA of the CDR3 is TGTGCCATCAGTGGGGCCAATAGTTCCTACGAGCAGTACTTC. Encoded protein: CAISGANSSYEQYF.

J is TRBJ2-1 and V is TRBV6-2 or TRBV6-3; 7 bases fit TRBD2. CDR1 is MNHEY and CDR2 is SVGEGT in the germline V gene. Trimming removed 5 bases from V and 6 bases from J; junction bases left unmatched: 1. The CDR3 has 12 residues. CDR3 region: CASSRTSNEQFF. The CDR3 region has the DNA TGTGCCAGCAGTCGGACTAGCAATGAGCAGTTCTTC.

V gene TRBV6-6 combines with J gene TRBJ2-7, with TRBD2 as a possible D gene (5 bases). The CDR3 extends over 15 amino acids. V shed 2 bases and J shed 0 bases, with 11 bases lying between them. Germline CDR1 is MNHNY and CDR2 is SVGAGI (reference sequence). CDR3 sequence reads: CASSYSSVSSYEQYF. The CDR3 bases are TGTGCCAGCAGTTACAGTAGCGTGAGCTCCTACGAGCAGTACTTC.

J is TRBJ1-2 and V is TRBV7-2; TRBD1 matches 10 bases. Germline CDR1 reads SGHTA; CDR2 reads FQGNSA. The V segment lost 1 base and the J segment 8 bases; nucleotides outside the gene matches: 4. The CDR3 loop spans 14 amino acids. This chain's CDR3 is CASSLGGDRGGYTF. The CDR3 bases are TGTGCCAGCAGCTTAGGGGGGGACAGGGGCGGCTACACCTTC.

This clone occurred a few times. J is TRBJ1-1 and V is TRBV27, with D perhaps matching TRBD1 (5 bases). The CDR3 is 13 residues long. The ends were cut back, 7 bases at V and 6 bases at J, with 15 bases in the middle. Germline V gene lookup returns CDR1 MNHEY and CDR2 SMNVEV (reference sequence). As DNA, the CDR3 is TGTGCCAGCACCACCTTGGGGGGTGCTGAAGCTTTCTTT. The encoded protein is CASTTLGGAEAFF.